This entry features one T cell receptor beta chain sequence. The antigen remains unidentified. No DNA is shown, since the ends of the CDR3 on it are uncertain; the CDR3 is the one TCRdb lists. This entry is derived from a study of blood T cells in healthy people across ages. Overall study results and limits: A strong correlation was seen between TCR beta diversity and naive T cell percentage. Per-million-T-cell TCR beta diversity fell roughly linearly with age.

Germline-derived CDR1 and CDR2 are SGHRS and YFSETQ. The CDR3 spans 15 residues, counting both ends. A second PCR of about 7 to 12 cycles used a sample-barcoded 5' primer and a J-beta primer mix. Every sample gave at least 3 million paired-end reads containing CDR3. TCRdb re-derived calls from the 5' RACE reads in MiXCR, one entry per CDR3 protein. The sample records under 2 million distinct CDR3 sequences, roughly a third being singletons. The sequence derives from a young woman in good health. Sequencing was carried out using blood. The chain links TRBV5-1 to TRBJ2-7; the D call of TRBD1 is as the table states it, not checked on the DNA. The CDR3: CASSLKVGQGAARYF.